This entry concerns a single T cell receptor (beta chain). Its antigen is still unknown. Naive CD8 cells lacked CD45RO and underwent positive selection for CCR7, leaving out terminally differentiated effector memory CD45RA+ cells. These data belong to a study of shared clonotypes between healthy human individuals. Findings and caveats of the study: Around 5% was the fraction of naive CD4 clonotypes found shared across several donors. Incompleteness in sorted-subset sequencing, despite large depth, was shown by rarefaction. Relative to clonotypes present in all four donors, those not shared had lower generation probabilities.

Each sorted subset replicate got 200 ng genomic DNA, about 33,000 genomes. Here immunoSEQ multiplex PCR was the method, and the copy in TCRdb shows in-frame clones only, minus some. The sample has roughly 590,000 clones, about 95% seen once. Looked up from germline, CDR1 is LGHNA and CDR2 is YNFKEQ. The CDR3 has 14 residues. Trimming removed 4 bases from V and 2 bases from J, with 12 bases in between. V usage is TRBV4-2 and J usage is TRBJ2-7, with D possibly matching TRBD1 (5 bases). This clonotype was obtained from a woman aged 30 to 39 in good health. Sequenced input: naive CD8+ T cells sorted from blood. CDR3 in DNA: TGTGCCAGCAGCCCCGAACAGGATCCCTACGAGCAGTACTTC. It translates to CASSPEQDPYEQYF.